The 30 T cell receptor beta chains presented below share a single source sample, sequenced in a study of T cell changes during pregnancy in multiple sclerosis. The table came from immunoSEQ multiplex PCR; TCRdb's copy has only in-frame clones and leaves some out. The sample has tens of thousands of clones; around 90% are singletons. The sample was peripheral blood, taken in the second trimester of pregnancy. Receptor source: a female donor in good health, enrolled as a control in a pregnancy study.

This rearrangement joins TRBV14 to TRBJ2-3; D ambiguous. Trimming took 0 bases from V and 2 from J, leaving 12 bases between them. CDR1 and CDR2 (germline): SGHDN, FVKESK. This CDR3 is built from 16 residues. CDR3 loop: CASSQEIFPLTDTQYF. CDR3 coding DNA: TGTGCCAGCAGCCAAGAAATATTTCCCCTCACAGATACGCAGTATTTT.

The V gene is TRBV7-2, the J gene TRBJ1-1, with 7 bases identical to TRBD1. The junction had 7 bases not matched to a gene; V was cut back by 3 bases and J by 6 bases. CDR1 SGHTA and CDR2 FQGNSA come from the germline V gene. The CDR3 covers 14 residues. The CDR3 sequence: CASSFSQGTAEAFF. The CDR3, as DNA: TGTGCCAGCAGCTTCTCACAGGGGACTGCTGAAGCTTTCTTT.

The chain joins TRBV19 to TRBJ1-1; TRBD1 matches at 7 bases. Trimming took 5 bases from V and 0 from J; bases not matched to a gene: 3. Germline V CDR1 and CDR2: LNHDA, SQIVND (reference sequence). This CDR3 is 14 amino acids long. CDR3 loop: CASSVDRVNTEAFF. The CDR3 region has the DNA TGTGCCAGTAGTGTCGACAGGGTGAACACTGAAGCTTTCTTT.

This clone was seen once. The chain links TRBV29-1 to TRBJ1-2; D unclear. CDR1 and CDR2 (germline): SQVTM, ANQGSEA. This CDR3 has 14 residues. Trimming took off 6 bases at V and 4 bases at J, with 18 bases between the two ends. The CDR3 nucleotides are TGCAGCGTCCAAAACCGTCCGGGGAGCTATGGCTACACCTTC. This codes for CSVQNRPGSYGYTF.

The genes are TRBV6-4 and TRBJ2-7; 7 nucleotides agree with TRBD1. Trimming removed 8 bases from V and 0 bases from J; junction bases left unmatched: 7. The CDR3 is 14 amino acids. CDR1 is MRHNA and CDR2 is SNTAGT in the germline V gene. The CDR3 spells CASHGTDLSYEQYF. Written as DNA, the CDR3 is TGTGCCAGCCACGGGACAGACCTCTCCTACGAGCAGTACTTC.

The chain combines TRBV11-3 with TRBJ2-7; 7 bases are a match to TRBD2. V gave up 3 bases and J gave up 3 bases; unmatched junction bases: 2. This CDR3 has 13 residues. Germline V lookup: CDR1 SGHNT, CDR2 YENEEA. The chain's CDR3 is CASSFGGSYEQYF. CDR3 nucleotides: TGTGCCAGCAGCTTTGGCGGGAGCTACGAGCAGTACTTC.

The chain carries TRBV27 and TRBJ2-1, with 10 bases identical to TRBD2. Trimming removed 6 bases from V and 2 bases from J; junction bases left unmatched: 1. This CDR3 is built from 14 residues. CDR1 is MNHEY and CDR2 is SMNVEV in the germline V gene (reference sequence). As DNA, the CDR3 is TGTGCCAGCAGGCTAGCGGGAGCCTACAATGAGCAGTTCTTC. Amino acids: CASRLAGAYNEQFF.

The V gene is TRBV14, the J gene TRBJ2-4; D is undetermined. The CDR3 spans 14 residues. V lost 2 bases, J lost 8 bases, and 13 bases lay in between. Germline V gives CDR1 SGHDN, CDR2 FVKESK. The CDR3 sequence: CASSQFIGGHIQYF. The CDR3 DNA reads TGTGCCAGCAGCCAATTCATAGGCGGCCACATTCAGTACTTC.

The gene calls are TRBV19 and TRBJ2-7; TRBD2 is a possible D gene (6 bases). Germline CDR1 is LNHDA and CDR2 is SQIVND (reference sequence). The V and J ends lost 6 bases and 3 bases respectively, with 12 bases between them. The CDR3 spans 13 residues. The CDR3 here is CASSPAGLYEQYF. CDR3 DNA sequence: TGTGCCAGTAGCCCCGCGGGGCTCTACGAGCAGTACTTC.

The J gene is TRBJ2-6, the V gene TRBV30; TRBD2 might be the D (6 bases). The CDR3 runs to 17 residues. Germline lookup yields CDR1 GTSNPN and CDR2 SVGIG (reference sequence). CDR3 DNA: TGTGCTCGGGGAAAAAAGGTCGGGGGCTCTGGGGCCAACGTCCTGACTTTC. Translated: CARGKKVGGSGANVLTF.

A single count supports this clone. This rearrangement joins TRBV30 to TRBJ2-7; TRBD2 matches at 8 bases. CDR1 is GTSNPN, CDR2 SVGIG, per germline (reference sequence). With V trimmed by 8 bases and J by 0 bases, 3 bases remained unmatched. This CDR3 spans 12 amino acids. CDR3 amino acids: CAPGTSSYEQYF. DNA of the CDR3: TGTGCCCCCGGGACTAGCTCCTACGAGCAGTACTTC. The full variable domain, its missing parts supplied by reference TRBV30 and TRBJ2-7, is SQTIHQWPATLVQPVGSPLSLECTVEGTSNPNLYWYRQAAGRGLQLLFYSVGIGQISSEVPQNLSASRPQDRQFILSSKKLLLSDSGFYLCAPGTSSYEQYFGPGTRLTVT.

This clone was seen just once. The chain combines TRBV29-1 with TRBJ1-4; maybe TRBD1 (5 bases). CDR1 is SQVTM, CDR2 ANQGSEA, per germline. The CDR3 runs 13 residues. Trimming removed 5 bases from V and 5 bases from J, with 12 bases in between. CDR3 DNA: TGCAGCGTTCCCGGGGGAAGCAATGAAAAACTGTTTTTT. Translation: CSVPGGSNEKLFF. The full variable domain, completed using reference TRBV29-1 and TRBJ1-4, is SAVISQKPSRDICQRGTSLTIQCQVDSQVTMMFWYRQQPGQSLTLIATANQGSEATYESGFVIDKFPISRPNLTFSTLTVSNMSPEDSSIYLCSVPGGSNEKLFFGSGTQLSVL.

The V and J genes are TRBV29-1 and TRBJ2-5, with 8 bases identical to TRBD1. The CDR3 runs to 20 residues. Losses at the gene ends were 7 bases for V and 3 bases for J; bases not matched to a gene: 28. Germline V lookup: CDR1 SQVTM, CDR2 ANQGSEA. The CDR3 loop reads CSAGDSMDRASRAPEETQYF. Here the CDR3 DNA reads TGCAGCGCTGGAGATAGTATGGACAGGGCCTCCAGGGCCCCAGAAGAGACCCAGTACTTC. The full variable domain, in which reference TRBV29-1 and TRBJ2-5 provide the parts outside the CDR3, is SAVISQKPSRDICQRGTSLTIQCQVDSQVTMMFWYRQQPGQSLTLIATANQGSEATYESGFVIDKFPISRPNLTFSTLTVSNMSPEDSSIYLCSAGDSMDRASRAPEETQYFGPGTRLLVL.

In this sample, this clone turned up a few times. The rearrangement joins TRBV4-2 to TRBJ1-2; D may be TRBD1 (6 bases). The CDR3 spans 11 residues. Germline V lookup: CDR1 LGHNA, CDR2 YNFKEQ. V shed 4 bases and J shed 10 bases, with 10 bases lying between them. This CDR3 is CASSRDKIYTF. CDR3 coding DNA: TGTGCCAGCAGCCGGGACAAGATCTACACCTTC.

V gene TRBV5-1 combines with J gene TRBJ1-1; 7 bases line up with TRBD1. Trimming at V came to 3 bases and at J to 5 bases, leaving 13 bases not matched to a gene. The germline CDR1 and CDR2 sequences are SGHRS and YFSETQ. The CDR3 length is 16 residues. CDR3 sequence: CASSSPAGRGETEAFF. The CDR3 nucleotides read TGCGCCAGCAGCTCCCCAGCGGGCAGGGGGGAAACTGAAGCTTTCTTT. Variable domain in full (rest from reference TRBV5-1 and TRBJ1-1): KAGVTQTPRYLIKTRGQQVTLSCSPISGHRSVSWYQQTPGQGLQFLFEYFSETQRNKGNFPGRFSGRQFSNSRSEMNVSTLELGDSALYLCASSSPAGRGETEAFFGQGTRLTVV.

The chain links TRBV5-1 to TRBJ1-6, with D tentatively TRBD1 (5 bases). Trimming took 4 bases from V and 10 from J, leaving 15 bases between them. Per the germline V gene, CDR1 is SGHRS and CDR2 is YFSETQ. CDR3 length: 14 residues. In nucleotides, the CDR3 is TGCGCCAGCAGCAGGGAGGGGCTATCCTCACCCCTCCACTTT. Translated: CASSREGLSSPLHF.

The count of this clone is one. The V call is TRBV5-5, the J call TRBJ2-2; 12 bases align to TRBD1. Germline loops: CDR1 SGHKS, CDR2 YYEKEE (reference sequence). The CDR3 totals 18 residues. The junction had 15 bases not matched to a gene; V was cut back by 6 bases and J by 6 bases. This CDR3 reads CASMMGMGQGAGAGELFF. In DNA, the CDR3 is TGTGCCAGCATGATGGGAATGGGACAGGGGGCAGGCGCCGGGGAGCTGTTTTTT.

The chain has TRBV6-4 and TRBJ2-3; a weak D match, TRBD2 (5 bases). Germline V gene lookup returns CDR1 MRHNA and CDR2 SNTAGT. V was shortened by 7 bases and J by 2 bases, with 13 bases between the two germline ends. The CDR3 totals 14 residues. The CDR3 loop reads CASKGDGDTDTQYF. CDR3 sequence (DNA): TGTGCCAGCAAGGGAGACGGGGACACAGATACGCAGTATTTT.

CDR3 residues: CATSRDAGSYEQYF. CDR3 DNA sequence: TGTGCCACCAGCAGAGATGCGGGCTCCTACGAGCAGTACTTC. The chain employs TRBV15 and TRBJ2-7; D is perhaps TRBD2 (5 bases). Germline lookup yields CDR1 LNHNV and CDR2 YYDKDF (reference sequence). V lost 0 bases to trimming and J lost 0 bases, with 6 bases between them. The length of the CDR3 is 14 residues.

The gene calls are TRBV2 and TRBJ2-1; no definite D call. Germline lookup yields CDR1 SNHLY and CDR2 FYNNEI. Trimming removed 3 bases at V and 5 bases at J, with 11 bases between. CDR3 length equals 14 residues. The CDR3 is CASSEAQSHNEQFF. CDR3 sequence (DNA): TGTGCCAGCAGTGAGGCACAGAGCCACAATGAGCAGTTCTTC.

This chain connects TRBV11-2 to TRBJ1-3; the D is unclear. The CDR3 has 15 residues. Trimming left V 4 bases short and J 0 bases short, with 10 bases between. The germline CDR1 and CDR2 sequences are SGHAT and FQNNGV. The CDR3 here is CASSSDSSSGNTIYF. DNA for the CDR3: TGTGCCAGCAGCTCGGACTCGAGCTCTGGAAACACCATATATTTT. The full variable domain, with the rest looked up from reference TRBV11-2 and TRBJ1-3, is EAGVAQSPRYKIIEKRQSVAFWCNPISGHATLYWYQQILGQGPKLLIQFQNNGVVDDSQLPKDRFSAERLKGVDSTLKIQPAKLEDSAVYLCASSSDSSSGNTIYFGEGSWLTVV.

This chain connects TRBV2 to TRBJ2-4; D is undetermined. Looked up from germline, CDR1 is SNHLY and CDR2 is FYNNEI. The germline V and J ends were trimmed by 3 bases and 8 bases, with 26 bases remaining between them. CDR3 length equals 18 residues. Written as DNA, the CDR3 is TGTGCCAGCAGTGAGGAAATGGGTAGTTTAGAGGTGTTAGACATTCAGTACTTC. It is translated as CASSEEMGSLEVLDIQYF.

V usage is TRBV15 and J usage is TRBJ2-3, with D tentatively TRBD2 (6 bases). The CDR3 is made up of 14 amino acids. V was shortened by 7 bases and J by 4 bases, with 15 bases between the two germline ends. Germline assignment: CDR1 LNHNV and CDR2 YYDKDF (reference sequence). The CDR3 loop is CATKGRPAPDTQYF. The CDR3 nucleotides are TGTGCCACCAAAGGGAGGCCAGCCCCAGATACGCAGTATTTT.

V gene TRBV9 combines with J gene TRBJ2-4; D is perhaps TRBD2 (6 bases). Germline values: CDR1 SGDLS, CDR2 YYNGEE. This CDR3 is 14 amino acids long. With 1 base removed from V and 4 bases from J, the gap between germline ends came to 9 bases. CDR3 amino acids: CASSVIGGKNIQYF. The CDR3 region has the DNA TGTGCCAGCAGCGTAATCGGGGGTAAAAACATTCAGTACTTC.

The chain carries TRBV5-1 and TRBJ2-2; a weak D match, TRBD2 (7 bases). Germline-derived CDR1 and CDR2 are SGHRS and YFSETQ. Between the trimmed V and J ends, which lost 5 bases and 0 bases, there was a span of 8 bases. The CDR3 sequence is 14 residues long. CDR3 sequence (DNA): TGCGCCAGCAGGGGGGGGCCGAACACCGGGGAGCTGTTTTTT. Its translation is CASRGGPNTGELFF.

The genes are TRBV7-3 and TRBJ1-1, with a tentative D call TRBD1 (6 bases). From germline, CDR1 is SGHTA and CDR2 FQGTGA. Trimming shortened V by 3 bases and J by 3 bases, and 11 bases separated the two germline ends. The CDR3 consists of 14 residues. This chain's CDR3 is CASSFRGADTEAFF. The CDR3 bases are TGTGCCAGCAGCTTCAGGGGAGCGGACACTGAAGCTTTCTTT.

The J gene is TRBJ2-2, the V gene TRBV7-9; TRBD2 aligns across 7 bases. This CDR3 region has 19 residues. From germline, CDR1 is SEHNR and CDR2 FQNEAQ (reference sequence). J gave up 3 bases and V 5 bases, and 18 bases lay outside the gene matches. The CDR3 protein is CASSNIWEGGPRDTGELFF. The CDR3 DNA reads TGTGCCAGCAGCAATATATGGGAGGGCGGGCCGCGGGACACCGGGGAGCTGTTTTTT.

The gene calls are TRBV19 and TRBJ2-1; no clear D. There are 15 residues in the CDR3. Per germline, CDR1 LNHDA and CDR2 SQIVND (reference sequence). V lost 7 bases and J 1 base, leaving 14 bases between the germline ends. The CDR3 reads CASTPGGWSYNEQFF. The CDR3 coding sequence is TGTGCCAGTACTCCCGGCGGTTGGTCCTACAATGAGCAGTTCTTC.

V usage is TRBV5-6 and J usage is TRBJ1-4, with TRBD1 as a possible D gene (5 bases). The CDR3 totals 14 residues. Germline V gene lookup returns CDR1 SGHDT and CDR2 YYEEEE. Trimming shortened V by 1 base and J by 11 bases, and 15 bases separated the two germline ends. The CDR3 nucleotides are TGTGCCAGCAGCTTGAGGGGTGTAGGACATAAACTGTTTTTT. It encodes CASSLRGVGHKLFF.

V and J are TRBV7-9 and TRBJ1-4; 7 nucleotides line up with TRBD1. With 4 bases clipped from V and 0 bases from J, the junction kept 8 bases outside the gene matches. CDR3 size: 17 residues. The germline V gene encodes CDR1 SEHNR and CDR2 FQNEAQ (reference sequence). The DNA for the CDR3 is TGTGCCAGCAGCTCATACGATACAGGGGCAACTAATGAAAAACTGTTTTTT. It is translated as CASSSYDTGATNEKLFF.